Following are 32 T cell receptor beta chains from one sample sequenced in a study of blood T cell repertoires in COVID-19. Repertoires were generated with immunoSEQ multiplex PCR, while TCRdb's copy carries only in-frame clones and drops some. The table includes under 120,000 clones, 85% to 90% detected once. Sequenced: peripheral blood. These receptors came from an elderly woman with acute or convalescent COVID-19.

J is TRBJ1-3 and V is TRBV6-5; no clear D gene. CDR1 is MNHEY, CDR2 SVGAGI, per germline. V was shortened by 3 bases and J by 0 bases, with 9 bases between the two germline ends. This CDR3 is 15 amino acids long. The CDR3 DNA follows: TGTGCCAGCAGTTATGGGAGAGGCTCTGGAAACACCATATATTTT. Its protein product is CASSYGRGSGNTIYF.

V and J are TRBV11-2 and TRBJ1-5, with D maybe TRBD1 (5 bases). This CDR3 contains 13 residues. The germline gives CDR1 SGHAT, CDR2 FQNNGV. V dropped 3 bases and J dropped 5 bases, with 8 bases sitting between them. The CDR3 nucleotides read TGTGCCAGCAGCTTTGGAGGGGATCAGCCCCAGCATTTT. Its translation: CASSFGGDQPQHF.

This clone appeared a single time. The chain uses TRBV13 and TRBJ2-7, with TRBD1 as a possible D gene (6 bases). Germline V gene data show CDR1 as PRHDT and CDR2 as FYEKMQ (reference sequence). This CDR3 contains 14 residues. Trimming took off 4 bases at V and 5 bases at J, with 15 bases between the two ends. CDR3 amino acids: CASSSRDNLNEQYF. CDR3 nucleotide sequence: TGTGCCAGCAGCTCCCGGGACAATCTTAACGAGCAGTACTTC.

The chain couples TRBV7-6 to TRBJ2-7; TRBD1 matches at 8 bases. CDR1 is SGHVS and CDR2 is FNYEAQ in the germline V gene. The CDR3 sequence is 14 residues long. The ends lost 3 bases at V and 3 bases at J; junction bases unmatched: 4. CDR3 region: CASSLVTGGYEQYF. CDR3 DNA: TGTGCCAGCAGCTTGGTAACAGGGGGCTACGAGCAGTACTTC.

The V gene is TRBV14, the J gene TRBJ1-4, with 7 bases lining up with TRBD1. Germline V gene sequence: CDR1 SGHDN, CDR2 FVKESK. CDR3 length: 16 residues. J lost 7 bases, V lost 3 bases, and 11 bases had no gene match. The CDR3 sequence is CASSHKYRGRREKLFF. CDR3 coding DNA: TGTGCCAGCAGCCACAAGTACAGGGGTCGGCGTGAAAAACTGTTTTTT.

The chain joins TRBV7-7 to TRBJ2-5; no definite D call. This CDR3 is built from 15 residues. Trimming removed 5 bases at V and 5 bases at J, with 18 bases between. Germline lookup yields CDR1 SSHAT and CDR2 FNYEAQ (reference sequence). The CDR3 nucleotides are TGTGCCAGCAGCCCCCCTGTTGGTTCCGGGGAGACCCAGTACTTC. Translation gives CASSPPVGSGETQYF. The complete variable domain, with remaining parts taken from reference TRBV7-7 and TRBJ2-5, reads GAGVSQSPRYKVTKRGQDVTLRCDPISSHATLYWYQQALGQGPEFLTYFNYEAQPDKSGLPSDRFSAERPEGSISTLTIQRTEQRDSAMYRCASSPPVGSGETQYFGPGTRLLVL.

J is TRBJ1-3 and V is TRBV5-6; D remains ambiguous. V was shortened by 0 bases and J by 4 bases, with 11 bases between the two germline ends. This CDR3 has 15 residues. CDR1 is SGHDT and CDR2 is YYEEEE in the germline V gene. The CDR3 nucleotides read TGTGCCAGCAGCTTGGCTTGGGGAGGAGGAAACACCATATATTTT. The encoded protein is CASSLAWGGGNTIYF.

The V call is TRBV27, the J call TRBJ1-4; no definite D call. Germline loops: CDR1 MNHEY, CDR2 SMNVEV (reference sequence). The CDR3 sequence is 14 residues long. Trimming removed 5 bases at V and 8 bases at J, with 15 bases between. This CDR3 reads CASSRGLGGEKLFF. CDR3 nucleotides: TGTGCCAGCAGTCGAGGGCTGGGCGGGGAAAAACTGTTTTTT.

The rearrangement uses TRBV19 and TRBJ1-6; 11 nucleotides agree with TRBD1. Germline V gives CDR1 LNHDA, CDR2 SQIVND (reference sequence). The CDR3 sequence is 14 residues long. The J segment lost 9 bases and the V segment lost 3 bases, leaving 1 base of the junction unmatched. CDR3 protein: CASSIGQGASPLHF. CDR3 in DNA: TGTGCCAGTAGTATTGGACAGGGGGCTTCACCCCTCCACTTT.

V gene TRBV2 combines with J gene TRBJ1-2; the match to TRBD1 covers 7 bases. J lost 3 bases, V lost 6 bases, and 7 bases had no gene match. CDR3 size: 14 residues. From germline, CDR1 is SNHLY and CDR2 FYNNEI. In DNA, the CDR3 is TGTGCCAGCAGCTGGGACAGCAATGACTATGGCTACACCTTC. This codes for CASSWDSNDYGYTF.

This clone has only a few counts. The rearrangement uses TRBV24-1 and TRBJ1-1; TRBD1 aligns across 12 bases. Germline CDR1 reads KGHDR; CDR2 reads SFDVKD. V lost 2 bases, J lost 7 bases, and 7 bases stayed unmatched. This CDR3 comprises 16 residues. This chain's CDR3 is CATSDSGTGGPNEAFF. In DNA, the CDR3 is TGTGCCACCAGTGATTCCGGGACAGGGGGCCCCAATGAAGCTTTCTTT.

The chain uses TRBV7-2 and TRBJ2-2; TRBD1 might be the D (6 bases). Trimming removed 3 bases from V and 1 base from J, with 12 bases in between. The CDR3 covers 16 residues. Germline V gene data show CDR1 as SGHTA and CDR2 as FQGNSA. CDR3 bases: TGTGCCAGCAGCTTCAACCCGGGACAGAACACCGGGGAGCTGTTTTTT. This codes for CASSFNPGQNTGELFF.

The chain employs TRBV7-2 and TRBJ2-7, with no clear D. Germline V lookup: CDR1 SGHTA, CDR2 FQGNSA. This CDR3 contains 11 residues. V was cut by 1 base and J by 6 bases, with 4 bases left in between. This CDR3 reads CASSLVLEQYF. The CDR3 bases are TGTGCCAGCAGCTTAGTTCTCGAGCAGTACTTC.

The gene calls are TRBV7-9 and TRBJ2-3; TRBD2 matches 11 bases. The V and J ends lost 11 bases and 5 bases, in that order; junction bases with no gene match: 9. Germline CDR1 is SEHNR and CDR2 is FQNEAQ (reference sequence). The CDR3 length is 14 residues. The CDR3 here is CAAASGGHLDTQYF. In DNA form, the CDR3 reads TGTGCCGCGGCTAGCGGGGGGCATCTAGATACGCAGTATTTT.

This rearrangement joins TRBV27 to TRBJ2-3; the match to TRBD2 covers 9 bases. The CDR3 length is 19 residues. Germline V lookup: CDR1 MNHEY, CDR2 SMNVEV (reference sequence). V shed 3 bases and J 0 bases; nucleotides not matched to a gene: 13. CDR3 in amino acids: CASSLTLGGGGPSTDTQYF. The DNA for the CDR3 is TGTGCCAGCAGTTTGACCCTCGGCGGGGGGGGACCTAGCACAGATACGCAGTATTTT.

The V and J genes are TRBV18 and TRBJ1-1; D not certain. This CDR3 is 13 amino acids long. Trimming pared 5 bases from V and 4 bases from J, leaving 11 bases between. CDR1 and CDR2 (germline): KGHSH, LQKENI. As DNA, the CDR3 is TGTGCCAGCTCATCTGTTACAGCCACTGAAGCTTTCTTT. It yields the protein CASSSVTATEAFF.

The chain has TRBV7-9 and TRBJ1-2; TRBD1 aligns across 7 bases. J gave up 6 bases and V 0 bases, and 10 bases lay outside the gene matches. This CDR3 contains 16 residues. Per germline, CDR1 SEHNR and CDR2 FQNEAQ (reference sequence). Here the CDR3 reads CASSLAQTGEFNGYTF. CDR3 nucleotide sequence: TGTGCCAGCAGCTTAGCCCAAACAGGGGAGTTCAATGGCTACACCTTC.

This chain uses TRBV6-5 with TRBJ1-5; D perhaps matches TRBD1 (6 bases). The CDR3 has 15 amino acids. CDR1 is MNHEY and CDR2 is SVGAGI in the germline V gene. V lost 4 bases to trimming and J lost 1 base, with 11 bases between them. The CDR3 reads CASSSGTKSNQPQHF. The CDR3 nucleotides are TGTGCCAGCAGTTCCGGGACAAAAAGCAATCAGCCCCAGCATTTT.

The V and J genes are TRBV6-4 and TRBJ1-2; 8 nucleotides agree with TRBD1. CDR1 and CDR2 from the germline V gene are MRHNA and SNTAGT. The CDR3 runs 15 residues. Trimming at V came to 0 bases and at J to 7 bases, leaving 7 bases not matched to a gene. DNA of the CDR3: TGTGCCAGCAGTGACTCGGCAGGGGGCCCTGTTGGCTACACCTTC. Translation: CASSDSAGGPVGYTF.

The rearrangement links TRBV28 to TRBJ1-5, with 9 bases aligning to TRBD1. V gave up 3 bases and J gave up 1 base; unmatched junction bases: 10. The germline CDR1 and CDR2 sequences are MDHEN and SYDVKM. The CDR3 is made up of 18 amino acids. The CDR3 DNA sequence: TGTGCCAGCAGTTTGGACAGGGGTTCGGGTGGCAGCAATCAGCCCCAGCATTTT. This encodes CASSLDRGSGGSNQPQHF.

V gene TRBV11-2 combines with J gene TRBJ1-2; a possible D gene is TRBD1 (6 bases). The CDR3 consists of 13 residues. Germline V gene sequence: CDR1 SGHAT, CDR2 FQNNGV. V lost 3 bases to trimming and J lost 2 bases, with 7 bases between them. The chain's CDR3 is CASSFRGNYGYTF. The CDR3 region has the DNA TGTGCCAGCAGCTTCAGGGGAAACTATGGCTACACCTTC.

J is TRBJ2-1 and V is TRBV21-1; the table's D call of TRBD2 was not tested on the DNA. TRBV21-1 is a pseudogene. The CDR3 sequence is 17 residues long. The DNA for the CDR3 is TGTGCCAGCAGCAAAGGCCCGGGCTGGGGAGACTACAATGAGCAGTTCTTC. The encoded protein is CASSKGPGWGDYNEQFF.

The chain uses TRBV6-2 or TRBV6-3 and TRBJ2-5; TRBD2 aligns across 9 bases. This CDR3 is 14 amino acids long. Germline V gene lookup returns CDR1 MNHEY and CDR2 SVGEGT. V trimming: 3 bases; J trimming: 6 bases; junction bases outside the gene matches: 5. Here the CDR3 DNA reads TGTGCCAGCAGTTATCCTAGCGGGGCAAAGACCCAGTACTTC. It yields the protein CASSYPSGAKTQYF.

Of note for this clone: The same CDR3 can be traced to other DNA sequences in this sample. This chain's CDR3 is CASSIGRGYEQYF. For the CDR3, the DNA is TGTGCCAGTAGTATAGGTCGGGGTTACGAGCAGTACTTC. This chain connects TRBV19 to TRBJ2-7; perhaps TRBD2 as D (5 bases). Between the trimmed V and J ends, which lost 1 base and 4 bases, there was a span of 8 bases. There are 13 residues in the CDR3. Germline V lookup: CDR1 LNHDA, CDR2 SQIVND (reference sequence).

V gene TRBV11-3 combines with J gene TRBJ1-1; D is uncertain. Germline V lookup: CDR1 SGHNT, CDR2 YENEEA. Trimming stripped 3 bases from V and 3 bases from J, with 8 bases between. The CDR3 spans 13 residues. The CDR3 spells CASSLGRYTEAFF. As DNA, the CDR3 is TGTGCCAGCAGCTTGGGCCGTTACACTGAAGCTTTCTTT. The full variable domain, with the rest looked up from reference TRBV11-3 and TRBJ1-1, is EAGVVQSPRYKIIEKKQPVAFWCNPISGHNTLYWYLQNLGQGPELLIRYENEEAVDDSQLPKDRFSAERLKGVDSTLKIQPAELGDSAVYLCASSLGRYTEAFFGQGTRLTVV.

The chain carries TRBV28 and TRBJ1-5, with 9 bases that match TRBD1. This CDR3 is built from 19 residues. Germline assignment: CDR1 MDHEN and CDR2 SYDVKM. The V and J ends lost 2 bases and 0 bases, in that order; junction bases with no gene match: 11. The CDR3 spells CASSLRRDRVPDSNQPQHF. DNA of the CDR3: TGTGCCAGCAGTTTAAGACGGGACAGGGTACCCGATAGCAATCAGCCCCAGCATTTT.

The chain links TRBV4-1 to TRBJ2-3; 11 nucleotides align to TRBD2. The germline V gene encodes CDR1 MGHRA and CDR2 YSYEKL. This CDR3 comprises 15 residues. With 1 base clipped from V and 7 bases from J, the junction kept 4 bases outside the gene matches. The CDR3 DNA sequence: TGCGCCAGCAGCCAAGTAGCGGGGGGGCGATATACGCAGTATTTT. Encoded protein: CASSQVAGGRYTQYF.

The CDR3, as DNA: TGCGCCAGCAGCAAAAGGACTAGCTCCTACAATGAGCAGTTCTTC. The encoded protein is CASSKRTSSYNEQFF. V and J are TRBV5-1 and TRBJ2-1; 7 bases fit TRBD2. V lost 4 bases and J lost 0; bases outside the gene matches: 4. The CDR3 is 15 residues long. The germline gives CDR1 SGHRS, CDR2 YFSETQ.

The chain uses TRBV7-9 and TRBJ2-1, with 7 bases matching TRBD2. The CDR3 runs to 16 residues. Germline CDR1 is SEHNR and CDR2 is FQNEAQ (reference sequence). V shed 5 bases, J shed 0 bases, and the junction held 7 bases outside the gene matches. Written as DNA, the CDR3 is TGTGCCAGCAGCACCAAGCTAGCGGACTCCTACAATGAGCAGTTCTTC. The encoded protein is CASSTKLADSYNEQFF.

This sequence joins TRBV5-4 and TRBJ1-2; 8 bases align to TRBD1. V lost 0 bases, J lost 8 bases, and 6 bases stayed unmatched. Germline V gene data show CDR1 as SGHNT and CDR2 as YYREEE (reference sequence). The CDR3 contains 14 residues. CDR3 sequence: CASSLAQGASGYTF. CDR3 DNA: TGTGCCAGCAGCTTGGCCCAGGGGGCCTCCGGCTACACCTTC. The variable domain in full, with the rest retrieved from reference TRBV5-4 and TRBJ1-2, is ETGVTQSPTHLIKTRGQQVTLRCSSQSGHNTVSWYQQALGQGPQFIFQYYREEENGRGNFPPRFSGLQFPNYSSELNVNALELDDSALYLCASSLAQGASGYTFGSGTRLTVV.

The J gene is TRBJ1-1, the V gene TRBV7-2; no clear D. Germline V gene sequence: CDR1 SGHTA, CDR2 FQGNSA. This CDR3 has 15 residues. Trimming left V 4 bases short and J 0 bases short, with 12 bases between. Here the CDR3 DNA reads TGTGCCAGCAGCTGGGCGTCGGGAGTGAACACTGAAGCTTTCTTT. Encoded protein: CASSWASGVNTEAFF. The full variable domain, its missing parts supplied by reference TRBV7-2 and TRBJ1-1, is GAGVSQSPSNKVTEKGKDVELRCDPISGHTALYWYRQSLGQGLEFLIYFQGNSAPDKSGLPSDRFSAERTGGSVSTLTIQRTQQEDSAVYLCASSWASGVNTEAFFGQGTRLTVV.

The chain recombines TRBV19 with TRBJ1-3; D gene uncertain. The germline gives CDR1 LNHDA, CDR2 SQIVND (reference sequence). V was clipped by 8 bases and J by 1 base, with 15 bases between them. The CDR3 contains 15 residues. DNA of the CDR3: TGTGCCAGTCGGAGAGAGTACTTTTCTGGAAACACCATATATTTT. It codes for CASRREYFSGNTIYF.